A selection of T cell receptor beta chains follows, all from one sample in a study of Graves' ophthalmopathy and Graves' hyperthyroidism. TCRdb analysed the multiplex PCR reads with MiXCR anew, one entry per CDR3 protein. The data hold over a million distinct CDR3 sequences, with 35% to 45% observed a single time. Source material: peripheral blood or thyroid tissue (not recorded which). Every receptor here comes from an adult man with Graves' hyperthyroidism. CDR3s include the opening cysteine and the closing phenylalanine or tryptophan. A D gene is named only where the DNA matches it firmly. Some rows mark clone size as missing; the rest say once, few, many or name a class of expanded clone.

d_call	clone_size	j_call	v_call	cdr3_nt	cdr3_aa
NA	many	TRBJ2-1	TRBV2	TGTGCCAGCGGGGGGTGGGACTACAATGAGCAGTTCTTC	CASGGWDYNEQFF
NA	NA	TRBJ2-7	TRBV10-2	TGCGCCAGCAGTGCCGGACCTAAGGGAGGGGGGACCTACGAGCAGTACTTC	CASSAGPKGGGTYEQYF
TRBD2	NA	TRBJ2-3	TRBV20-1	TGCAGTGCTAGCAGGACTAGCGGCACAGATACGCAGTATTTT	CSASRTSGTDTQYF
TRBD1	many	TRBJ1-2	TRBV15	TGTGCCACCAGCCTCCAGGGGGGGTTCGACTATGGCTACACCTTC	CATSLQGGFDYGYTF
NA	many	TRBJ1-1	TRBV7-9	TGTGCCAGCAGCTTAGAGGGGGTTCCGAACACTGAAGCTTTCTTT	CASSLEGVPNTEAFF
TRBD1	NA	TRBJ2-7	TRBV29-1	TGCAGCTTACCAGGGGGCGCGTGGCAGTACTTC	CSLPGGAWQYF
TRBD1	few	TRBJ2-7	TRBV7-9	TGTGCCAGCAGCTTACCCCCGGGACAGGCTAACTACGAGCAGTACTTC	CASSLPPGQANYEQYF
NA	many	TRBJ1-6	TRBV7-2	TGTGCCAGCAGCTTAGGGGGAGGTCCCCTCCACTTT	CASSLGGGPLHF
TRBD1	NA	TRBJ2-7	TRBV29-1	TGCAGCGTTGCAGGGGGACAGGGGGCGTCGGAGCAGTACTTC	CSVAGGQGASEQYF
NA	many	TRBJ1-1	TRBV20-1	TGCAGTGCTACGGGTACCGGGGCTTTCTTT	CSATGTGAFF
NA	once	TRBJ2-5	TRBV15	TGTGCCACCAGCAGTGGTGAGCTAGCAGAGACCCAGTACTTC	CATSSGELAETQYF
TRBD2	many	TRBJ2-5	TRBV14	TGTGCCAGCAGCCAGTCACTAGCGGGAGGGGAGACCCAGTACTTC	CASSQSLAGGETQYF
NA	many	TRBJ2-2	TRBV2	TGTGCCAGCAGTGCTTTGAGCGGGCTAAACACCGGGGAGCTGTTTTTT	CASSALSGLNTGELFF
TRBD2	NA	TRBJ2-2	TRBV7-3	TGTGCCAGCAGCTTCAACCCGAGGGGAGCGGGGACCTCTGACACCGGGGAGCTGTTTTTT	CASSFNPRGAGTSDTGELFF
TRBD2	once	TRBJ2-7	TRBV7-9	TGTGCCAGCTGGGGACTAGCGGTCAACTCCTACGAGCAGTACTTC	CASWGLAVNSYEQYF
NA	NA	TRBJ1-2	TRBV29-1	TGCAGCGTTGAAGAGGGCGGGAATGGCTACACCTTC	CSVEEGGNGYTF
NA	NA	TRBJ1-1	TRBV4-3	TGCGCCAGCAGCCAAGGGGGTTTGGACACTGAAGCTTTCTTT	CASSQGGLDTEAFF
TRBD1	many	TRBJ1-4	TRBV12-3/TRBV12-4	TGCGCCAGCAGCCCGGGACAGGGCGATGAAAAACTGTTTTTT	CASSPGQGDEKLFF
NA	few	TRBJ2-7	TRBV6-9	TGTGCCAGCACCCCCGTCCCTAACTCCTACGAGCAGTACTTC	CASTPVPNSYEQYF
NA	NA	TRBJ1-6	TRBV7-9	TGTGCCAGCAGCTTCCACAGGGATCATAATTCACCCCTCCACTTT	CASSFHRDHNSPLHF
NA	many	TRBJ2-7	TRBV7-2	TGTGCCAGCAGCTTAGGGCAGGGGGGGGTCGAGCAGTACTTC	CASSLGQGGVEQYF
TRBD2	few	TRBJ2-7	TRBV12-3/TRBV12-4	TGTGCCAGCAGTGCCCAGCGGGAGGGTGGAGAGCAGTACTTC	CASSAQREGGEQYF
NA	NA	TRBJ1-1	TRBV10-3	TGTGCCATCAGTGAGTCTAGGGGTAGCACTGAAGCTTTCTTT	CAISESRGSTEAFF